The entry below gives a single TCR beta chain sequence along with its context. The V end lost 2 bases, the J end lost 4 bases, and 15 bases lay between the germline ends. This CDR3 is 14 amino acids long. Germline CDR1 is GTSNPN and CDR2 is SVGIG (reference sequence). Using immunoSEQ multiplex PCR, the repertoire was profiled, and TCRdb retains in-frame clones only, with some absent. The table shows about 43,000 clones, with 70% to 90% occurring only once. This record belongs to a study of OX40 agonist ivuxolimab in advanced cancers. The receptor was derived from an adult with an advanced solid tumor such as melanoma, head and neck, liver or kidney cancer. The rearrangement joins TRBV30 to TRBJ2-7; the D call may be TRBD1 or TRBD2 (6 bases each). The source was CD4+ or CD8+ T cells sorted from blood, collected in a trial of the OX40 agonist ivuxolimab. The CDR3 reads CAWSKGGLLYEQYF. The CDR3 nucleotides read TGTGCCTGGAGTAAGGGGGGCCTCCTTTACGAGCAGTACTTC.